The 26 T cell receptor beta chains below were found in one sample sequenced in a study of blood T cell repertoires in COVID-19 (TCRdb year 2020). Libraries were prepared through the immunoSEQ multiplex PCR assay. Here the immuneACCESS table is served through TCRdb, limited to in-frame sequences with V and J called. Missing clones are a known gap in these copies; in checked studies unresolved V genes cover under half, and the rest lacks a known reason. The sample profile shows about 120,000 clones; over 75% of them were found once. The ten largest clones capture roughly 10% of the sample. The sequencing sample was made of peripheral blood. The origin of the receptors is an elderly man with acute or convalescent COVID-19.

V is TRBV6-5 and J is TRBJ2-7; D remains unclear. CDR1 is MNHEY and CDR2 is SVGAGI in the germline V gene. The CDR3 covers 15 residues. V lost 0 bases and J lost 2, with 11 bases in between. CDR3 sequence (DNA): TGTGCCAGCAGTTACTCGAGTAGATTGACCTACGAGCAGTACTTC. This translates into CASSYSSRLTYEQYF.

The chain employs TRBV29-1 and TRBJ2-5; TRBD2 might be the D (5 bases). V lost 5 bases to trimming and J lost 5 bases, with 15 bases between them. Germline V gene data show CDR1 as SQVTM and CDR2 as ANQGSEA. The CDR3 has 13 residues. The CDR3 DNA is TGCAGCGTTTATCTGGAGGTCCGTGAGACCCAGTACTTC. Protein: CSVYLEVRETQYF.

This clone has a handful of counts. The rearrangement links TRBV9 to TRBJ1-1; D is possibly TRBD1 (6 bases). V lost 2 bases and J lost 5, with 13 bases in between. Per germline, CDR1 SGDLS and CDR2 YYNGEE. The CDR3 totals 14 residues. The CDR3 here is CASSVEGEGTEAFF. CDR3 nucleotide sequence: TGTGCCAGCAGCGTTGAGGGGGAGGGGACTGAAGCTTTCTTT. The entire variable domain, with the rest obtained from reference TRBV9 and TRBJ1-1, is as follows: DSGVTQTPKHLITATGQRVTLRCSPRSGDLSVYWYQQSLDQGLQFLIQYYNGEERAKGNILERFSAQQFPDLHSELNLSSLELGDSALYFCASSVEGEGTEAFFGQGTRLTVV.

This chain uses TRBV7-2 with TRBJ1-2; maybe TRBD1 (6 bases). CDR1 and CDR2 (germline): SGHTA, FQGNSA. V was clipped by 4 bases and J by 5 bases, with 11 bases between them. There are 13 residues in the CDR3. The CDR3 DNA follows: TGTGCCAGCAGCTCCAGGGGTGGATATGGCTACACCTTC. Its translation is CASSSRGGYGYTF.

This chain joins TRBV5-1 and TRBJ1-1; possible D gene TRBD1, 6 bases. The CDR3 has 13 amino acids. Looked up from germline, CDR1 is SGHRS and CDR2 is YFSETQ. Trimming left V 2 bases short and J 1 base short, with 6 bases between. This chain's CDR3 is CASSLQGNTEAFF. The CDR3 region has the DNA TGCGCCAGCAGCTTACAGGGGAACACTGAAGCTTTCTTT. Full variable domain (remainder filled in from reference TRBV5-1 and TRBJ1-1): KAGVTQTPRYLIKTRGQQVTLSCSPISGHRSVSWYQQTPGQGLQFLFEYFSETQRNKGNFPGRFSGRQFSNSRSEMNVSTLELGDSALYLCASSLQGNTEAFFGQGTRLTVV.

The V call is TRBV7-9, the J call TRBJ2-1; TRBD2 might be the D (6 bases). The V gene lost 5 bases and the J gene lost 7 bases, with 18 bases spanning the gap. Germline V gene data show CDR1 as SEHNR and CDR2 as FQNEAQ (reference sequence). The CDR3 loop spans 15 amino acids. CDR3 amino acids: CASSTILARGNEQFF. In DNA, the CDR3 is TGTGCCAGCAGCACGATCCTAGCGAGAGGGAATGAGCAGTTCTTC.

This chain links TRBV27 with TRBJ1-2; a possible D gene is TRBD1 (5 bases). Germline assignment: CDR1 MNHEY and CDR2 SMNVEV (reference sequence). This CDR3 comprises 16 residues. The ends were cut back, 5 bases at V and 3 bases at J, with 19 bases in the middle. CDR3 protein: CASSPLRGVVDYGYTF. The DNA for the CDR3 is TGTGCCAGCAGTCCTCTCCGGGGGGTAGTGGACTATGGCTACACCTTC.

The gene calls are TRBV7-2 and TRBJ2-7; a weak D match, TRBD1 (5 bases). There are 14 residues in the CDR3. Germline CDR1 is SGHTA and CDR2 is FQGNSA. V was pared by 1 base and J by 2 bases, with 9 bases between. The CDR3 reads CASSLGWGTYEQYF. CDR3 DNA sequence: TGTGCCAGCAGCTTAGGGTGGGGCACCTACGAGCAGTACTTC.

This clone has a handful of counts. V and J are TRBV21-1 and TRBJ1-1. TRBV21-1 is a known pseudogene. The CDR3 is 12 residues long. In DNA, the CDR3 is TGTGCCAGCACCCCGAGAGGGCTGGCAGCTTTCTTT. This gives the protein CASTPRGLAAFF.

This chain links TRBV20-1 with TRBJ2-1; a weak D match, TRBD2 (6 bases). Trimming stripped 3 bases from V and 2 bases from J, with 17 bases between. The CDR3 totals 16 residues. CDR1 is DFQATT, CDR2 SNEGSKA, per germline (reference sequence). CDR3: CSASGGGDRAYNEQFF. Here the CDR3 DNA reads TGCAGTGCTAGTGGAGGAGGGGATAGGGCCTACAATGAGCAGTTCTTC.

This clone has just one count. V and J are TRBV18 and TRBJ1-2, with D tentatively TRBD1 (5 bases). This CDR3 has 18 amino acids. Germline CDR1 reads KGHSH; CDR2 reads LQKENI. V dropped 0 bases and J dropped 4 bases, with 21 bases sitting between them. As DNA, the CDR3 is TGTGCCAGCTCACCACCGGCCGGGGGTCCTAGCAGTAGCTATGGCTACACCTTC. Its translation: CASSPPAGGPSSSYGYTF.

The chain has TRBV7-9 and TRBJ2-3; 13 positions agree with TRBD2. The germline V gene has CDR1 SEHNR and CDR2 FQNEAQ (reference sequence). The CDR3 has 17 amino acids. V shed 5 bases and J 2 bases; nucleotides not matched to a gene: 7. The CDR3 sequence is CASSPGTSGNPTDTQYF. The DNA of the CDR3 is TGTGCCAGCAGCCCTGGGACTAGCGGGAACCCCACAGATACGCAGTATTTT. The full variable domain, completed using reference TRBV7-9 and TRBJ2-3, is DTGVSQNPRHKITKRGQNVTFRCDPISEHNRLYWYRQTLGQGPEFLTYFQNEAQLEKSRLLSDRFSAERPKGSFSTLEIQRTEQGDSAMYLCASSPGTSGNPTDTQYFGPGTRLTVL.

The genes are TRBV7-9 and TRBJ2-2, with D possibly TRBD1 on 5 matching bases. Trimming left V 6 bases short and J 0 bases short, with 11 bases between. Germline loops: CDR1 SEHNR, CDR2 FQNEAQ (reference sequence). The length of the CDR3 is 15 residues. The CDR3 here is CASRVTGSNTGELFF. CDR3 nucleotides: TGTGCCAGCAGGGTAACAGGCTCGAACACCGGGGAGCTGTTTTTT.

The J gene is TRBJ2-5, the V gene TRBV11-3, with 9 bases matching TRBD1. Germline V CDR1 and CDR2: SGHNT, YENEEA. V lost 5 bases, J lost 5 bases, and 6 bases stayed unmatched. This CDR3 region has 14 residues. The CDR3 here is CASSPGQGSETQYF. Written as DNA, the CDR3 is TGTGCCAGCAGCCCGGGACAGGGTTCGGAGACCCAGTACTTC.

In DNA, the CDR3 is TGTGCCAGCAGGGACGGGACAAACTCCTACGAGCAGTACTTC. It specifies CASRDGTNSYEQYF. The chain uses TRBV5-4 and TRBJ2-7, with a weak D call TRBD1 (6 bases). Trimming cost V 5 bases and J 0 bases, with 12 bases left between them. Per the germline V gene, CDR1 is SGHNT and CDR2 is YYREEE (reference sequence). The CDR3 is 14 amino acids.

This chain joins TRBV2 and TRBJ2-1; TRBD2 agrees at 8 bases. The germline gives CDR1 SNHLY, CDR2 FYNNEI. This CDR3 has 14 amino acids. J gave up 4 bases and V 8 bases, and 7 bases lay outside the gene matches. The chain's CDR3 is CASCYLAGYNEQFF. The DNA of the CDR3 is TGTGCCAGCTGCTACCTAGCGGGTTACAATGAGCAGTTCTTC.

The genes are TRBV5-1 and TRBJ2-1; TRBD2 might be the D (5 bases). The CDR3 is made up of 15 amino acids. Trimming pared 2 bases from V and 8 bases from J, leaving 17 bases between. Germline values: CDR1 SGHRS, CDR2 YFSETQ. The CDR3 loop is CASSLSRADVHEQFF. Written as DNA, the CDR3 is TGCGCCAGCAGCTTATCGCGGGCGGATGTGCATGAGCAGTTCTTC.

The V gene is TRBV24-1, the J gene TRBJ1-2; D gene ambiguous. The V and J ends lost 5 bases and 4 bases respectively, with 22 bases between them. Germline CDR1 KGHDR, CDR2 SFDVKD. The CDR3 has 17 amino acids. CDR3 bases: TGTGCCACCAGTGGCCCCTTCCAGAACATGGCGGTCTATGGCTACACCTTC. Its protein is CATSGPFQNMAVYGYTF.

The chain employs TRBV2 and TRBJ1-4; D remains unclear. The CDR3 is made up of 14 amino acids. The germline V gene has CDR1 SNHLY and CDR2 FYNNEI. Deletions cut 3 bases from V and 4 bases from J, with 9 bases between. CDR3 DNA sequence: TGTGCCAGCAGTGAGGCCAGGCGTAATGAAAAACTGTTTTTT. Translation: CASSEARRNEKLFF.

The rearrangement uses TRBV3-1 (or the pseudogene TRBV3-2) and TRBJ1-1, with 10 bases that match TRBD1. Germline V CDR1 and CDR2: LGHDT, YNNKEL (reference sequence). The CDR3 loop spans 16 amino acids. Unmatched junction bases numbered 5, after V lost 4 bases and J lost 0 bases. CDR3: CASSPTGGNMNTEAFF. The CDR3 DNA is TGTGCCAGCAGCCCGACAGGGGGCAACATGAACACTGAAGCTTTCTTT.

This clone turned up a few times. This rearrangement joins TRBV3-1 (or the pseudogene TRBV3-2) to TRBJ2-2, with 8 bases identical to TRBD2. The ends lost 4 bases at V and 5 bases at J; junction bases unmatched: 6. This CDR3 comprises 15 residues. Germline V CDR1 and CDR2: LGHDT, YNNKEL (reference sequence). CDR3 sequence (DNA): TGTGCCAGCAGCCCCCGGGAGCGGGAGACCGGGGAGCTGTTTTTT. This sequence encodes CASSPRERETGELFF.

The chain is built from TRBV7-8 and TRBJ1-4; D is undetermined. The V end was cut by 5 bases, the J end by 7 bases, with 8 bases between. This CDR3 is built from 12 residues. CDR1 and CDR2 (germline): SGHVS, FQNEAQ. This chain's CDR3 is CASSAGPEKLFF. The CDR3 DNA reads TGTGCCAGCAGCGCGGGTCCTGAAAAACTGTTTTTT. The variable domain in full, with the rest retrieved from reference TRBV7-8 and TRBJ1-4, is GAGVSQSPRYKVAKRGQDVALRCDPISGHVSLFWYQQALGQGPEFLTYFQNEAQLDKSGLPSDRFFAERPEGSVSTLKIQRTQQEDSAVYLCASSAGPEKLFFGSGTQLSVL.

This rearrangement joins TRBV3-1 (or the pseudogene TRBV3-2) to TRBJ2-2; a weak D match, TRBD2 (6 bases). Per germline, CDR1 LGHDT and CDR2 YNNKEL (reference sequence). Trimming removed 5 bases from V and 5 bases from J, with 12 bases in between. The CDR3 has 14 amino acids. CDR3 amino acids: CASSGGGGTGELFF. The CDR3 DNA reads TGTGCCAGCAGCGGGGGAGGTGGAACCGGGGAGCTGTTTTTT.

The V and J genes are TRBV6-5 and TRBJ2-1, with D uncertain. This CDR3 comprises 14 residues. V lost 4 bases to trimming and J lost 0 bases, with 7 bases between them. Germline CDR1 MNHEY, CDR2 SVGAGI. CDR3 bases: TGTGCCAGCAGTTCAGGTTCCTCCTACAATGAGCAGTTCTTC. Amino acid sequence: CASSSGSSYNEQFF.

The chain is built from TRBV7-3 and TRBJ1-1, with 7 nucleotides matching TRBD1. Germline CDR1 reads SGHTA; CDR2 reads FQGTGA. V shed 5 bases and J 4 bases; nucleotides not matched to a gene: 7. The CDR3 runs 14 residues. CDR3 loop: CASSPSTGSTEAFF. The CDR3 nucleotides read TGTGCCAGCAGCCCTTCGACAGGGTCCACTGAAGCTTTCTTT.

This chain links TRBV4-2 with TRBJ2-1; D possibly corresponds to TRBD1 (6 bases). The CDR3 loop spans 15 amino acids. CDR1 LGHNA and CDR2 YNFKEQ come from the germline V gene. The V end was cut by 0 bases, the J end by 7 bases, with 13 bases between. CDR3 coding DNA: TGTGCCAGCAGCCAAGAACGTCAGGGGTTTAATGAGCAGTTCTTC. Translated, it gives CASSQERQGFNEQFF.